These 11 T cell receptor beta chains were sequenced from one sample in a study of STAT5B mutations in CD4+ large granular lymphocyte leukemia. Only in-frame clones appear in the TCRdb table, and some are missing; sequencing was by immunoSEQ multiplex PCR. The table shows around 29,000 clones, with approximately 80% occurring only once. Sequenced input: CD4+ T cells from blood buffy coats. Receptors were obtained from a human donor in good health.

V usage is TRBV28 and J usage is TRBJ1-3, with D unclear. The CDR3 has 15 amino acids. V lost 2 bases, J lost 4 bases, and 12 bases lay in between. Germline CDR1 MDHEN, CDR2 SYDVKM. The DNA for the CDR3 is TGTGCCAGCAGTTTAGCTGCCCAGGACGGAAACACCATATATTTT. It translates to CASSLAAQDGNTIYF.

The table lists this clone with a few counts. V is TRBV2 and J is TRBJ1-2; D is possibly TRBD1 (5 bases). V dropped 1 base and J dropped 8 bases, with 11 bases sitting between them. This CDR3 comprises 13 residues. Germline V gene data show CDR1 as SNHLY and CDR2 as FYNNEI. The CDR3 region has the DNA TGTGCCAGCAGTGAAGAGGGGCTAGACGGCTACACCTTC. Translated, it gives CASSEEGLDGYTF. Variable domain in full (rest from reference TRBV2 and TRBJ1-2): EPEVTQTPSHQVTQMGQEVILRCVPISNHLYFYWYRQILGQKVEFLVSFYNNEISEKSEIFDDQFSVERPDGSNFTLKIRSTKLEDSAMYFCASSEEGLDGYTFGSGTRLTVV.

The V and J genes are TRBV2 and TRBJ1-2, with D possibly matching TRBD1 (5 bases). The CDR3 covers 12 residues. Germline CDR1 is SNHLY and CDR2 is FYNNEI. V was shortened by 6 bases and J by 6 bases, with 11 bases between the two germline ends. CDR3 DNA: TGTGCCAGCAGGGGGGGTATTCATGGCTACACCTTC. This gives the protein CASRGGIHGYTF.

The rearrangement joins TRBV4-1 to TRBJ1-1, with no clear D. V was pared by 1 base and J by 5 bases, with 14 bases between. The CDR3 runs 15 residues. CDR1 MGHRA and CDR2 YSYEKL come from the germline V gene. CDR3 bases: TGCGCCAGCAGCCAAGGATTATCGGTGTATACTGAAGCTTTCTTT. Its protein is CASSQGLSVYTEAFF.

This chain joins TRBV7-2 and TRBJ2-5; D is possibly TRBD1 (7 bases). Trimming cost V 2 bases and J 0 bases, with 10 bases left between them. Per germline, CDR1 SGHTA and CDR2 FQGNSA. There are 15 residues in the CDR3. CDR3 nucleotides: TGTGCCAGCAGCTTACAGGGGGGTCACCAAGAGACCCAGTACTTC. Translated: CASSLQGGHQETQYF.

The CDR3 loop is CATREGASSADGYTF. The CDR3 bases are TGTGCCACCAGGGAGGGGGCCAGCTCTGCGGATGGCTACACCTTC. The chain is built from TRBV15 and TRBJ1-2, with TRBD1 matching over 7 bases. This CDR3 contains 15 residues. V lost 6 bases, J lost 6 bases, and 13 bases stayed unmatched. CDR1 and CDR2 (germline): LNHNV, YYDKDF (reference sequence).

The V and J genes are TRBV5-4 and TRBJ1-5; no reliable D call. This CDR3 is built from 13 residues. Deletions cut 4 bases from V and 9 bases from J, with 14 bases between. Germline-derived CDR1 and CDR2 are SGHNT and YYREEE (reference sequence). The CDR3 is CASSLDGIGPQHF. In DNA, the CDR3 is TGTGCCAGCAGCCTGGACGGAATTGGGCCCCAGCATTTT.

This clone was recorded a few times. The chain uses TRBV5-1 and TRBJ1-2; D perhaps matches TRBD1 (5 bases). The V gene lost 1 base and the J gene lost 7 bases, with 8 bases spanning the gap. Germline V lookup: CDR1 SGHRS, CDR2 YFSETQ. The CDR3 is 12 residues long. CDR3 DNA sequence: TGCGCCAGCAGCTTGACCGGGGGTGGCTACACCTTC. Amino acid sequence: CASSLTGGGYTF.

This clone is medium-sized. The chain joins TRBV19 to TRBJ1-6; 9 bases line up with TRBD1. CDR1 and CDR2 from the germline V gene are LNHDA and SQIVND (reference sequence). The CDR3 loop spans 17 amino acids. After removal of 4 bases from V and 6 bases from J, the junction contained 10 bases not matched to a gene. In nucleotides, the CDR3 is TGTGCCAGTAGTAGAGCGGGGACAGGGCGCGCTAATTCACCCCTCCACTTT. This codes for CASSRAGTGRANSPLHF.

This chain joins TRBV6-5 and TRBJ2-2; D unclear. This CDR3 region has 15 residues. The V gene's germline CDR1 is MNHEY and CDR2 SVGAGI. V was clipped by 0 bases and J by 1 base, with 6 bases between them. The CDR3 spells CASSYSAQNTGELFF. CDR3 coding DNA: TGTGCCAGCAGTTACTCGGCACAGAACACCGGGGAGCTGTTTTTT.

The J gene is TRBJ1-4, the V gene TRBV28, with a possible D match to TRBD1 (6 bases). The CDR3 extends over 15 amino acids. Trimming took off 0 bases at V and 3 bases at J, with 8 bases between the two ends. Germline V CDR1 and CDR2: MDHEN, SYDVKM. The CDR3 loop is CASSLWKGANEKLFF. DNA for the CDR3: TGTGCCAGCAGTTTATGGAAGGGGGCTAATGAAAAACTGTTTTTT.